This T cell receptor beta chain was found in a study of T cells in tumors after PD-1 blockade. The overall study: Excluded were patients with checkpoint blockade, immunosuppressants, or radiotherapy or other anti-cancer therapy within 4 weeks.

With 4 bases clipped from V and 0 bases from J, the junction kept 3 bases outside the gene matches. Germline-derived CDR1 and CDR2 are SNHLY and FYNNEI. CDR3 length: 15 residues. Profiled with immunoSEQ multiplex PCR; TCRdb holds only in-frame clones, not every one. The data show about 60,000 clones, approximately 79% seen once. V and J are TRBV2 and TRBJ2-4; 7 bases agree with TRBD1. The sequence was collected from a human donor with basal cell carcinoma. Here the sequenced sample was PBMCs, taken after anti-PD-1 treatment. CDR3 bases: TGTGCCAGCAGTGGGACAGGAATAGCCAAAAACATTCAGTACTTC. It yields the protein CASSGTGIAKNIQYF.